This T cell receptor beta chain was documented in a study of blood T cells in healthy people across ages. Points from the study as a whole: Any changes in expanded clonotypes were possibly confounded, as donor CMV status remained unknown. A greater number of naive CD4+ cells and higher diversity distinguished long-lived donors from aged donors.

A note on this clonotype: Antigen: not known.

Together with a sample-barcoded 5' primer, a J-beta primer mix was included in a second PCR lasting about 6 to 11 cycles. The study obtained at least 3 million CDR3-containing paired-end reads from every sample. TCRdb ran MiXCR on the 5' RACE reads and lists one entry per CDR3 protein. In the table there are fewer than 1 million distinct CDR3 sequences, under 45% of which are singletons. Per the germline V gene, CDR1 is SGHRS and CDR2 is YFSETQ. The ends were cut back, 1 base at V and 7 bases at J, with 17 bases in the middle. The CDR3 consists of 15 residues. The genes are TRBV5-1 and TRBJ2-5; D is possibly TRBD2 (6 bases). The receptor was isolated from a man in his sixties in good health. The specimen sequenced was blood. The CDR3 DNA is TGCGCCAGCAGCTTGCCTGGGGGGACGTCGGGGACCCAGTACTTC. This sequence encodes CASSLPGGTSGTQYF.